This T cell receptor (beta chain) stems from a study of blood T cell repertoires in COVID-19. Overall study: Samples came from the United States, Italy and Spain, spanning acute and convalescent COVID-19.

V dropped 1 base and J dropped 6 bases, with 13 bases sitting between them. Germline V gene sequence: CDR1 MNHEY, CDR2 SMNVEV (reference sequence). The CDR3 has 15 amino acids. Sequenced by immunoSEQ multiplex PCR; TCRdb stores in-frame clones only, minus some. The sample carries around 160,000 clones, just over 85% recorded once. This sequence originates from a man aged 60 to 75 with acute or convalescent COVID-19. The sequencing input was peripheral blood. The chain uses TRBV27 and TRBJ2-1, with D tentatively TRBD2 (5 bases). CDR3 region: CASSLFSVLGNEQFF. The CDR3 DNA follows: TGTGCCAGCAGTTTATTTAGCGTTCTGGGCAATGAGCAGTTCTTC.